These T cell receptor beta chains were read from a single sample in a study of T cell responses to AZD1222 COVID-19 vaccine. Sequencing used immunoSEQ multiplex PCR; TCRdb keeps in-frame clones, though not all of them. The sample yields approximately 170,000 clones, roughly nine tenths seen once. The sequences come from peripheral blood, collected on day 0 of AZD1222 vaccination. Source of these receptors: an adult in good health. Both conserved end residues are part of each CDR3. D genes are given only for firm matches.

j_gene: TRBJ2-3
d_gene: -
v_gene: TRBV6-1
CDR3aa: CASSALGLRSTDTQYF
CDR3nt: TGTGCCAGCAGTGCCCTAGGTCTCCGGAGCACAGATACGCAGTATTTT

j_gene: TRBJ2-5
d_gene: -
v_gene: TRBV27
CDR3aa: CASSLLGTQETQYF
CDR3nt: TGTGCCAGCAGCCTCCTGGGAACCCAAGAGACCCAGTACTTC

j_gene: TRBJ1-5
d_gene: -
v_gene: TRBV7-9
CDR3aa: CASSSLNQPQHF
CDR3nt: TGTGCCAGCAGCTCTTTAAATCAGCCCCAGCATTTT

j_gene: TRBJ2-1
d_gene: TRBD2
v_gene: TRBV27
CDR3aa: CASSPGGVSYNEQFF
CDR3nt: TGTGCCAGCAGCCCTGGGGGGGTCTCCTACAATGAGCAGTTCTTC

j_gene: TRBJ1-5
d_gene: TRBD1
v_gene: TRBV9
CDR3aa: CASSPGTGSAQPQHF
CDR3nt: TGTGCCAGCAGCCCCGGGACAGGGAGCGCTCAGCCCCAGCATTTT

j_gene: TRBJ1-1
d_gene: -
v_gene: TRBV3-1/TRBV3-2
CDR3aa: CASSQDRPEEAFF
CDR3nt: TGTGCCAGCAGCCAAGATCGTCCGGAAGAAGCTTTCTTT

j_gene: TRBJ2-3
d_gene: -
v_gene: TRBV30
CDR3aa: CAWGGQERDTQYF
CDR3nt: TGTGCCTGGGGGGGGCAGGAGAGAGATACGCAGTATTTT

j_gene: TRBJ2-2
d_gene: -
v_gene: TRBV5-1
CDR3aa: CASSLGGTSGELFF
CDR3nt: TGCGCCAGCAGCTTAGGGGGGACGTCCGGGGAGCTGTTTTTT

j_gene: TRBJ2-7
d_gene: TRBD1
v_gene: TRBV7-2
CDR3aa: CASSLAGQGYEQYF
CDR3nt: TGTGCCAGCAGCTTAGCGGGACAGGGGTACGAGCAGTACTTC

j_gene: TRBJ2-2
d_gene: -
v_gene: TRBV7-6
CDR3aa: CASSYRESGELFF
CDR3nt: TGTGCCAGCAGCTACAGGGAGTCCGGGGAGCTGTTTTTT

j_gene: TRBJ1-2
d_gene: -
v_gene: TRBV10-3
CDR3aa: CAISEQGHPNYGYTF
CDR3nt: TGTGCCATCAGTGAGCAGGGACACCCTAACTATGGCTACACCTTC

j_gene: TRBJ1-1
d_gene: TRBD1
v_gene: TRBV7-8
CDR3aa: CASSLNYGTGVIRTEAFF
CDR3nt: TGTGCCAGCAGCTTAAATTATGGGACAGGGGTGATCCGGACTGAAGCTTTCTTT

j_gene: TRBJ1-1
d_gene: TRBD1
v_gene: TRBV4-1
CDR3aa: CASSVQGAHTEAFF
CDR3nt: TGCGCCAGCAGCGTACAGGGGGCTCACACTGAAGCTTTCTTT

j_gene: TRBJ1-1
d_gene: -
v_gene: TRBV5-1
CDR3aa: CASSPIGENTEAFF
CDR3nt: TGCGCCAGCAGCCCGATAGGAGAGAACACTGAAGCTTTCTTT

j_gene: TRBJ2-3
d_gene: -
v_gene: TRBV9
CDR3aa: CASSVEGLGVQYF
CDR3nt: TGTGCCAGCAGCGTAGAGGGATTGGGAGTGCAGTATTTT

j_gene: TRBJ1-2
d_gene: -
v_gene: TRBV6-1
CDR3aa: CASSELDTFDYGYTF
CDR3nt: TGTGCCAGCAGTGAACTGGACACGTTCGACTATGGCTACACCTTC